This TCR beta chain was profiled in a study of T cell responses to AZD1222 COVID-19 vaccine. Study conclusions and caveats: Baseline seropositives among AZD1222 recipients totaled only five to seven. Spike-specific TCRs gained breadth and depth after people received two AZD1222 doses.

The CDR3 is made up of 16 amino acids. CDR1 and CDR2 from the germline V gene are WSHSY and SAAADI. The V end was cut by 2 bases, the J end by 4 bases, with 17 bases between. Profiling relied on immunoSEQ multiplex PCR, and the TCRdb table lists in-frame clones only, not all of them. This table holds about 150,000 clones, 92% found once. Regarding this clone: Its antigen remains unknown.

Sequenced material: peripheral blood, taken 28 days after the second AZD1222 dose. This receptor was identified in an adult who received the AZD1222 COVID-19 vaccine. V and J are TRBV10-2 and TRBJ2-5; perhaps D is TRBD1 or TRBD2 (6 bases each). The CDR3 coding sequence is TGCGCCAGCAGTGAGCCCAATTGGGGGGCCGGAGAGACCCAGTACTTC. It encodes CASSEPNWGAGETQYF.